This TCR beta chain was sequenced during a study of vaccination and CD4 T cells after COVID-19. Study-wide background: Researchers treated cells with overlapping spike peptides taken from SARS-CoV-2, HCoV-NL63, HCoV-OC43 and HCoV-229E. Broader study findings: The great majority, 304 of 307 vaccine-specific clones, proved spike mono-reactive in convalescent patients.

This sample's treatment: 10-day PBMC culture with coronavirus spike peptide pools or control peptides (ViraFEST assay). Sequence data for DNA of cultured CD4+ T cells were generated by the Oncomine TCR Beta short-read assay. Once CD4+ T cells had been cultured, genomic DNA was extracted from them. Each CDR3 protein is one row after TCRdb ran MiXCR on the PCR reads. Among 15,000 to 20,000 distinct CDR3 sequences listed, around 75% were seen once. Germline CDR1 reads MNHEY; CDR2 reads SMNVEV (reference sequence). V shed 2 bases and J shed 1 base, with 9 bases lying between them. The CDR3 runs 15 residues. This clonotype has just one count. Its target is unknown.

The V call is TRBV27, the J call TRBJ2-1; D is unclear. The specimen sequenced was CD4+ T cells from blood, cultured in vitro. This TCR came from a human donor who had recovered from COVID-19. CDR3 loop: CASSLEALSYNEQFF. DNA of the CDR3: TGTGCCAGCAGTTTAGAGGCCCTTTCCTACAATGAGCAGTTCTTC.